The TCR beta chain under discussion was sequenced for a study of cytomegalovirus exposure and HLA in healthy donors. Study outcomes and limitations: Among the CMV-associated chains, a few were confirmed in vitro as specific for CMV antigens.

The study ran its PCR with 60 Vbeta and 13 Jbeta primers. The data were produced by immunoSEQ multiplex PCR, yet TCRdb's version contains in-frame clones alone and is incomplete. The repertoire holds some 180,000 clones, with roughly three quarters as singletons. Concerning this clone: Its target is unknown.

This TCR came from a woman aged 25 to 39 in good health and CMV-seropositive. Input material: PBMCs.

CDR3 nucleotides: TGTGCCAGCAGCCCCGGCGGGGGTTATGGCTACACCTTC. Its translation: CASSPGGGYGYTF. This chain links TRBV6-6 with TRBJ1-2; D might be TRBD1 (5 bases). The CDR3 loop spans 13 amino acids. The V end lost 6 bases, the J end lost 5 bases, and 13 bases lay between the germline ends. CDR1 and CDR2 from the germline V gene are MNHNY and SVGAGI (reference sequence).